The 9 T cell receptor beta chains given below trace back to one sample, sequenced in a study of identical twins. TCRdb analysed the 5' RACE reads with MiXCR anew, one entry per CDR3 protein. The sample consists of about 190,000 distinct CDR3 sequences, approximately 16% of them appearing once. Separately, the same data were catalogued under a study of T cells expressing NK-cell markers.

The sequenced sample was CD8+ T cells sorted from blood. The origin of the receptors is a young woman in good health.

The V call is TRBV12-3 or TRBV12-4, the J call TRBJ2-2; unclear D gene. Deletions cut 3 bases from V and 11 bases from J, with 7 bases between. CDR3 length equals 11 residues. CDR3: CASSFFAELFF. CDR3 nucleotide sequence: TGTGCCAGCAGTTTCTTTGCCGAGCTGTTTTTT.

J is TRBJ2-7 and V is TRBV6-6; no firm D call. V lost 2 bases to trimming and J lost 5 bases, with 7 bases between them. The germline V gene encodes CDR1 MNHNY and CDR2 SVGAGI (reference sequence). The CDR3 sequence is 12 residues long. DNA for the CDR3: TGTGCCAGCAGTTACGGGGTCAACGAGCAGTACTTC. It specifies CASSYGVNEQYF.

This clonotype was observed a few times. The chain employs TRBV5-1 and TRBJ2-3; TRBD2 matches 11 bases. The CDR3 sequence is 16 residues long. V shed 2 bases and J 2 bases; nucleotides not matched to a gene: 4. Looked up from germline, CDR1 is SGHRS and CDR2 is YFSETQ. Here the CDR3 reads CASSFSGGDYTDTQYF. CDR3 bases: TGCGCCAGCAGCTTTAGCGGGGGGGACTACACAGATACGCAGTATTTT.

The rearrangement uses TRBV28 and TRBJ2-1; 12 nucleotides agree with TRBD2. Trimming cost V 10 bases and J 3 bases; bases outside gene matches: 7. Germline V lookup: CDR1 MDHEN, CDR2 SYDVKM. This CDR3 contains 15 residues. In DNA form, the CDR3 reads TGTGCCACCCGACTAGCGGGAGCCCTCTACAATGAGCAGTTCTTC. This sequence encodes CATRLAGALYNEQFF.

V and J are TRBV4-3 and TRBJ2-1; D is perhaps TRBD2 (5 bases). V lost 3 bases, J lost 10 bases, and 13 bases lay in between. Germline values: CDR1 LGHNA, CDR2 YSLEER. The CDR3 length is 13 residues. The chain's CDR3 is CASSQDEGSEQFF. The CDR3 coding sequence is TGCGCCAGCAGCCAGGACGAGGGATCCGAGCAGTTCTTC.

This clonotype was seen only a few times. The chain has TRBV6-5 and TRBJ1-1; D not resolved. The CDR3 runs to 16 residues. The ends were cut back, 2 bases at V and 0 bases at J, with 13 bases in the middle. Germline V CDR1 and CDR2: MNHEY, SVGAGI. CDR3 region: CASSYTPREMNTEAFF. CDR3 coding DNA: TGTGCCAGCAGTTACACCCCCCGGGAAATGAACACTGAAGCTTTCTTT.

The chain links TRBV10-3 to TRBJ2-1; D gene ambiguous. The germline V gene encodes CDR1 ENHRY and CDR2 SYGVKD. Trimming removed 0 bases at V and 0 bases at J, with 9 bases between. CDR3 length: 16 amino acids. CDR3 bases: TGTGCCATCAGTGAGTCAGGCGTTAGCTCCTACAATGAGCAGTTCTTC. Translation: CAISESGVSSYNEQFF.

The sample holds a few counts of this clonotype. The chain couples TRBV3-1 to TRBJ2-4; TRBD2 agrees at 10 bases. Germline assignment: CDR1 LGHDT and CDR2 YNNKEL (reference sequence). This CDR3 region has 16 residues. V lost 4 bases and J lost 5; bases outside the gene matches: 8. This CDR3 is CASSPTWTSGENIQYF. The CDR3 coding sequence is TGTGCCAGCAGCCCTACATGGACTAGCGGAGAAAACATTCAGTACTTC.

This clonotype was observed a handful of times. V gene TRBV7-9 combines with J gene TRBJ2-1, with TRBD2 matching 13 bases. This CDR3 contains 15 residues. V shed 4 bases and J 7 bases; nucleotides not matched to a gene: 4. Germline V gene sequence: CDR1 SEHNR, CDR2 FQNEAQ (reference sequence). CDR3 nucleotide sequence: TGTGCCAGCAGCTACACTAGCGGGGGGGGAAATGAGCAGTTCTTC. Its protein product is CASSYTSGGGNEQFF. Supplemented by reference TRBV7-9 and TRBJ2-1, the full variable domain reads DTGVSQNPRHKITKRGQNVTFRCDPISEHNRLYWYRQTLGQGPEFLTYFQNEAQLEKSRLLSDRFSAERPKGSFSTLEIQRTEQGDSAMYLCASSYTSGGGNEQFFGPGTRLTVL.